These 21 T cell receptor beta chains share one sample of origin, sequenced in a study of T cells after yellow fever vaccination. TCRdb redid the calling of the 5' RACE reads with MiXCR, one entry per CDR3 protein. The profile shows about 210,000 distinct CDR3 sequences, 3% to 4% of them singletons. The source material was CD4+ T cells sorted from PBMCs, sampled 10 days after the yellow fever booster vaccination. These TCRs come from a man between 18 and 35 years old who received the YFV17D yellow fever vaccine.

This clonotype was recorded many times. The chain couples TRBV4-3 to TRBJ2-5; D may correspond to TRBD1 or TRBD2 (5 bases each). Trimming left V 4 bases short and J 7 bases short, with 16 bases between. CDR1 is LGHNA and CDR2 is YSLEER in the germline V gene. The CDR3 length is 14 residues. In DNA form, the CDR3 reads TGCGCCAGCAGCCCCGGGGCGGCTGTAGGGACCCAGTACTTC. Residues: CASSPGAAVGTQYF.

With respect to this clonotype: A read error may explain this, as a much larger clone is one base away. V is TRBV4-3 and J is TRBJ2-2; 8 nucleotides align to TRBD2. The germline gives CDR1 LGHNA, CDR2 YSLEER. The CDR3 length is 15 residues. CDR3 amino acids: CASSQTSGLTGEPFF. Written as DNA, the CDR3 is TGCGCCAGCAGCCAAACTAGCGGCCTCACCGGGGAGCCGTTTTTT.

In this sample, this clonotype turned up a few times. Here the CDR3 DNA reads TGTGCCACCAGCAGGCCCGATGTAGAGGCGGCCTATGGCTACACCTTC. It codes for CATSRPDVEAAYGYTF. The chain has TRBV15 and TRBJ1-2; D gene uncertain. The V gene lost 3 bases and the J gene lost 4 bases, with 18 bases spanning the gap. Per the germline V gene, CDR1 is LNHNV and CDR2 is YYDKDF (reference sequence). This CDR3 has 16 residues.

This clonotype has ten or more counts. The chain joins TRBV4-1 to TRBJ2-2; D uncertain. Trimming removed 1 base from V and 5 bases from J, with 8 bases in between. CDR1 is MGHRA, CDR2 YSYEKL, per germline. The CDR3 length is 14 residues. The CDR3 bases are TGCGCCAGCAGCCAAGGATGGGCAACCGGGGAGCTGTTTTTT. Translated, it gives CASSQGWATGELFF.

A few counts support this clonotype. The chain combines TRBV5-1 with TRBJ2-2; 7 bases fit TRBD2. Germline loops: CDR1 SGHRS, CDR2 YFSETQ. With 1 base clipped from V and 0 bases from J, the junction kept 3 bases outside the gene matches. CDR3 size: 16 residues. The chain's CDR3 is CASSLLGGANTGELFF. CDR3 nucleotide sequence: TGCGCCAGCAGCTTGTTGGGGGGGGCGAACACCGGGGAGCTGTTTTTT.

The sample holds many counts of this clonotype. V gene TRBV5-1 combines with J gene TRBJ2-7; 9 nucleotides align to TRBD1. The V gene's germline CDR1 is SGHRS and CDR2 YFSETQ. V shed 1 base and J 3 bases; nucleotides not matched to a gene: 2. This CDR3 spans 14 amino acids. Here the CDR3 reads CASSLPGQGYEQYF. CDR3 sequence (DNA): TGCGCCAGCAGCTTGCCGGGACAGGGCTACGAGCAGTACTTC. Using reference TRBV5-1 and TRBJ2-7 for the parts outside the CDR3, the full variable domain is KAGVTQTPRYLIKTRGQQVTLSCSPISGHRSVSWYQQTPGQGLQFLFEYFSETQRNKGNFPGRFSGRQFSNSRSEMNVSTLELGDSALYLCASSLPGQGYEQYFGPGTRLTVT.

The V gene is TRBV6-5, the J gene TRBJ2-2, with D perhaps matching TRBD2 (7 bases). The CDR3 has 12 residues. Germline CDR1 is MNHEY and CDR2 is SVGAGI. V was cut by 6 bases and J by 8 bases, with 10 bases left in between. The CDR3 bases are TGTGCCAGCAGACGGGGGGCAGGGGAGCTGTTTTTT. It translates to CASRRGAGELFF.

This clonotype appeared a few times. V is TRBV4-1 and J is TRBJ2-2; D perhaps matches TRBD2 (7 bases). Germline values: CDR1 MGHRA, CDR2 YSYEKL. This CDR3 has 15 amino acids. Trimming took 0 bases from V and 6 from J, leaving 11 bases between them. CDR3 residues: CASSQEGGRSGELFF. The CDR3 bases are TGCGCCAGCAGCCAAGAGGGGGGGCGCTCCGGGGAGCTGTTTTTT.

This clonotype was seen ten or more times. The J gene is TRBJ1-6, the V gene TRBV12-3 or TRBV12-4; D unclear. This CDR3 is 12 amino acids long. Between the trimmed V and J ends, which lost 3 bases and 7 bases, there was a span of 4 bases. In nucleotides, the CDR3 is TGTGCCAGCAGTTTTTTAAATTCACCCCTCCACTTT. Translated: CASSFLNSPLHF.

This clonotype was seen a few times. The V gene is TRBV6-5, the J gene TRBJ2-5, with D possibly matching TRBD2 (5 bases). Germline CDR1 reads MNHEY; CDR2 reads SVGAGI. The CDR3 consists of 16 residues. Trimming removed 0 bases at V and 1 base at J, with 12 bases between. The CDR3 sequence is CASSYSALGVQETQYF. As DNA, the CDR3 is TGTGCCAGCAGTTACTCGGCACTCGGGGTCCAAGAGACCCAGTACTTC.

This clonotype has ten or more counts. V and J are TRBV7-2 and TRBJ2-7; 9 nucleotides line up with TRBD1. The CDR3 covers 15 residues. CDR1 is SGHTA and CDR2 is FQGNSA in the germline V gene. V shed 1 base, J shed 3 bases, and the junction held 4 bases outside the gene matches. CDR3 residues: CASSLVGTGSYEQYV. For the CDR3, the DNA is TGTGCCAGCAGCTTAGTAGGGACAGGGAGCTACGAGCAGTACGTC.

Many counts were recorded for this clonotype. V is TRBV12-3 or TRBV12-4 and J is TRBJ2-3; unclear D gene. CDR3 length: 12 residues. Between the trimmed V and J ends, which lost 6 bases and 1 base, there was a span of 5 bases. The CDR3 DNA follows: TGTGCCAGCAGGGCCGGCACAGATACGCAGTATTTT. Protein: CASRAGTDTQYF.

The chain joins TRBV5-6 to TRBJ2-3; TRBD1 or TRBD2 may be the D gene (5 bases each). V was trimmed by 4 bases and J by 6 bases, leaving 18 bases between them. The length of the CDR3 is 15 residues. Germline V lookup: CDR1 SGHDT, CDR2 YYEEEE. The CDR3 spells CASSLPGPRPDTQYF. In nucleotides, the CDR3 is TGTGCCAGCAGCCTCCCGGGACCCCGTCCGGATACGCAGTATTTT. The full variable domain, completed using reference TRBV5-6 and TRBJ2-3, is DAGVTQSPTHLIKTRGQQVTLRCSPKSGHDTVSWYQQALGQGPQFIFQYYEEEERQRGNFPDRFSGHQFPNYSSELNVNALLLGDSALYLCASSLPGPRPDTQYFGPGTRLTVL.

J is TRBJ1-1 and V is TRBV11-2; no definite D call. The CDR3 extends over 14 amino acids. Germline V gives CDR1 SGHAT, CDR2 FQNNGV. Trimming took 5 bases from V and 5 from J, leaving 15 bases between them. The CDR3 spells CASSVGWRRTEAFF. CDR3 bases: TGTGCCAGCAGCGTAGGGTGGCGGCGGACTGAAGCTTTCTTT.

This clonotype was detected ten times or more. This sequence joins TRBV10-3 and TRBJ2-2, with TRBD2 matching over 12 bases. V trimming: 6 bases; J trimming: 2 bases; junction bases outside the gene matches: 4. Germline V CDR1 and CDR2: ENHRY, SYGVKD. CDR3 length: 16 residues. Written as DNA, the CDR3 is TGTGCCATCAGAGAGACTAGCGGGGGAAACACCGGGGAGCTGTTTTTT. Translation gives CAIRETSGGNTGELFF.

Many counts were recorded for this clonotype. DNA of the CDR3: TGCAGTGCTACCCCCGGTTCAGGGGGATTCTATGGCTACACCTTC. Translation gives CSATPGSGGFYGYTF. V gene TRBV20-1 combines with J gene TRBJ1-2, with TRBD1 identical over 7 bases. The germline gives CDR1 DFQATT, CDR2 SNEGSKA (reference sequence). The V segment lost 4 bases and the J segment 4 bases; nucleotides outside the gene matches: 12. CDR3 length: 15 residues.

This clonotype has just a few counts. The V and J genes are TRBV20-1 and TRBJ2-3; the D is unclear. CDR1 is DFQATT and CDR2 is SNEGSKA in the germline V gene (reference sequence). Trimming shortened V by 2 bases and J by 4 bases, and 13 bases separated the two germline ends. This CDR3 contains 14 residues. The DNA for the CDR3 is TGCAGTGCTAGACAACGATCGGGTCCAGATACGCAGTATTTT. This translates into CSARQRSGPDTQYF.

This clonotype was detected ten times or more. The CDR3: CASSHRLSGSTDTQYF. DNA for the CDR3: TGTGCCAGCAGCCATCGCCTCAGCGGGAGCACAGATACGCAGTATTTT. The V gene is TRBV7-2, the J gene TRBJ2-3, with D perhaps TRBD2 (6 bases). This CDR3 comprises 16 residues. V was trimmed by 5 bases and J by 0 bases, leaving 15 bases between them. Germline V gene lookup returns CDR1 SGHTA and CDR2 FQGNSA.

The genes are TRBV30 and TRBJ1-1; no clear D. From germline, CDR1 is GTSNPN and CDR2 SVGIG (reference sequence). This CDR3 spans 12 amino acids. The V end lost 1 base, the J end lost 3 bases, and 6 bases lay between the germline ends. The CDR3 coding sequence is TGTGCCTGGAGTGATTGGTACACTGAAGCTTTCTTT. Its translation: CAWSDWYTEAFF.

This clonotype showed up many times. V gene TRBV11-2 combines with J gene TRBJ1-2; no reliable D call. The V and J ends lost 5 bases and 3 bases respectively, with 13 bases between them. Germline V lookup: CDR1 SGHAT, CDR2 FQNNGV. This CDR3 has 14 amino acids. CDR3: CASSPNYFDYGYTF. CDR3 DNA: TGTGCCAGCAGCCCTAACTACTTTGACTATGGCTACACCTTC.

The CDR3 bases are TGTGCCAGCAGCCATTCCCTTGTAACAGGGGGCGCGGAAGGCTACACCTTC. Protein sequence: CASSHSLVTGGAEGYTF. The J gene is TRBJ1-2, the V gene TRBV3-1, with 9 bases aligning to TRBD1. CDR3 length: 17 amino acids. The germline V gene has CDR1 LGHDT and CDR2 YNNKEL (reference sequence). V lost 3 bases and J lost 8; bases outside the gene matches: 16. Using reference TRBV3-1 and TRBJ1-2 for the parts outside the CDR3, the full variable domain is DTAVSQTPKYLVTQMGNDKSIKCEQNLGHDTMYWYKQDSKKFLKIMFSYNNKELIINETVPNRFSPKSPDKAHLNLHINSLELGDSAVYFCASSHSLVTGGAEGYTFGSGTRLTVV.